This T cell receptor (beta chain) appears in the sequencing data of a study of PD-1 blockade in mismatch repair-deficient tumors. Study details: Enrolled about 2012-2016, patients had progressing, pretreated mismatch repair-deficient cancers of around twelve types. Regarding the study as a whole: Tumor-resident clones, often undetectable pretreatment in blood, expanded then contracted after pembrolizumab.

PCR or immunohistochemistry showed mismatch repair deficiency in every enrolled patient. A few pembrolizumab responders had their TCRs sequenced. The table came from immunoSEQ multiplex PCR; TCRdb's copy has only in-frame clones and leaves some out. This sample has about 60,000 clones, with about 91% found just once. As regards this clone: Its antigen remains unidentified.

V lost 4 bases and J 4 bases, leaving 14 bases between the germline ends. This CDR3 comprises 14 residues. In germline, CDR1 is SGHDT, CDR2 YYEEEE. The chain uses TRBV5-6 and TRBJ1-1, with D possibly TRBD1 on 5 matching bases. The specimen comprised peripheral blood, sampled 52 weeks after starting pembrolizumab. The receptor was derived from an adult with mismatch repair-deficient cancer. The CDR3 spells CASSLAGGRTEAFF. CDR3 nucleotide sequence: TGTGCCAGCAGCCTGGCGGGGGGTCGCACTGAAGCTTTCTTT.